This TCR beta chain was observed in a study of metastatic and nonmetastatic thyroid tumors. Study summary: Repertoires of blood and of tissue (tumor or nodule) from malignant and benign thyroid patients were compared. Whole-study findings and limits: It was reported that TCR beta diversity was significantly higher in malignant thyroid tumors than benign nodules, in blood and tumor.

A word on this clone: Its target is unknown.

In the original analysis: Differences in CDR3 between clinicopathological groups were drawn on to build a classifier intended to discriminate distant-metastatic papillary thyroid cancer patients. TCRdb re-processed the PCR reads through MiXCR. The V and J calls follow TCRdb's processing rather than the paper's. This sample yields 4,500 to 5,500 clones, of which under 30% are seen a single time; 17% belongs to the top ten. Every patient underwent thyroid surgery untreated. Looked up from germline, CDR1 is SNHLY and CDR2 is FYNNEI. The CDR3 is 13 amino acids. Losses at the gene ends were 7 bases for V and 4 bases for J; bases not matched to a gene: 4.

This clonotype was obtained from a female donor with papillary thyroid cancer or a benign thyroid nodule (not recorded which). Some clones in this sample may be carry-over from other donors' samples. Sequencing used adjacent normal tissue. This rearrangement joins TRBV2 to TRBJ1-2, with TRBD1 identical over 9 bases. CDR3 protein: CASKRQGVYGYTF. DNA of the CDR3: TGTGCCAGCAAACGACAGGGGGTCTATGGCTACACCTTC.